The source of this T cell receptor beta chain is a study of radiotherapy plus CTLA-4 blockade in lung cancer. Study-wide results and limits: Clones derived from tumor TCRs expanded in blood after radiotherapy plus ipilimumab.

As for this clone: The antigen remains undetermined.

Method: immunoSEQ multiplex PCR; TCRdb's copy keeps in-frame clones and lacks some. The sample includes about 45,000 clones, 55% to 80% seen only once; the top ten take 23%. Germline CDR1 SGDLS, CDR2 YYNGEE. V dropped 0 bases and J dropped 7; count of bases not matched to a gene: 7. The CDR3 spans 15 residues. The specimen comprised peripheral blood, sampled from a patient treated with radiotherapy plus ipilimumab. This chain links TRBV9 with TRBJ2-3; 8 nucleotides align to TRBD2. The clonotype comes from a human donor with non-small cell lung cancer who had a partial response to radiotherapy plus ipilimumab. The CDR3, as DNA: TGTGCCAGCAGCGTAGACGGGAGGGTCGGGTATACGCAGTATTTT. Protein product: CASSVDGRVGYTQYF.